Shown below are 28 T cell receptor beta chains from a single sample sequenced in a study of blood T cells in healthy people across ages. A second PCR of about 7 to 12 cycles used a sample-barcoded 5' primer and a J-beta primer mix. A single record per CDR3 protein comes from TCRdb applying MiXCR to the 5' RACE reads. The sample carries about 680,000 distinct CDR3 sequences, 45% to 50% recorded once. What was sequenced was blood. These receptors all come from a woman aged 55-70 years in good health.

The table lists this clonotype with a few counts. V and J are TRBV3-1 and TRBJ2-7; perhaps TRBD2 as D (5 bases). CDR3 length equals 12 residues. Germline CDR1 reads LGHDT; CDR2 reads YNNKEL (reference sequence). Trimming left V 1 base short and J 6 bases short, with 7 bases between. The DNA of the CDR3 is TGTGCCAGCAGCCAAGCGGGGTTCGAGCAGTACTTC. This encodes CASSQAGFEQYF.

This clonotype has just one count. The chain couples TRBV27 to TRBJ2-4, with 9 bases identical to TRBD1. The DNA matches TRBJ2-7 better at its end, which makes the J call doubtful. This CDR3 is built from 14 residues. Per the germline V gene, CDR1 is MNHEY and CDR2 is SMNVEV (reference sequence). CDR3 residues: CASRPGQGSHEQYF. CDR3 nucleotides: TGTGCCAGCAGGCCGGGACAGGGAAGCCACGAGCAGTACTTC.

The rearrangement links TRBV2 to TRBJ2-7; D is unclear. Trimming stripped 8 bases from V and 1 base from J, with 9 bases between. The CDR3 totals 12 residues. Germline V gene lookup returns CDR1 SNHLY and CDR2 FYNNEI. The CDR3 loop is CASHPDSYEQYF. CDR3 in DNA: TGTGCCAGCCATCCCGATTCCTACGAGCAGTACTTC.

In the case of this clonotype: A much larger clone lies one base from this, so it may be a read error. The chain joins TRBV3-1 to TRBJ2-5, with a possible D match to TRBD2 (6 bases). Trimming removed 0 bases at V and 12 bases at J, with 17 bases between. Germline V lookup: CDR1 LGHDT, CDR2 YNNKEL (reference sequence). This CDR3 has 14 residues. Written as DNA, the CDR3 is TGTGCCAGCAGCCAAGATCTAGGAGGGGAAAGGGAGTACTTC. It encodes CASSQDLGGEREYF.

The chain is built from TRBV7-2 and TRBJ2-3, with 13 bases aligning to TRBD2. The CDR3 is 17 residues long. Germline V gene data show CDR1 as SGHTA and CDR2 as FQGNSA. J gave up 3 bases and V 1 base, and 4 bases lay outside the gene matches. The CDR3 DNA sequence: TGTGCCAGCAGCTTAGGCCAGACTAGCGGGAGGACAGATACGCAGTATTTT. The encoded protein is CASSLGQTSGRTDTQYF.

The chain recombines TRBV6-2 or TRBV6-3 with TRBJ1-1; D is ambiguous. Germline CDR1 reads MNHEY; CDR2 reads SVGEGT. The V end was cut by 6 bases, the J end by 2 bases, with 22 bases between. The CDR3 totals 17 residues. The CDR3 DNA reads TGTGCCAGCAGCCCCCGGGGTCCCCTAATCTTTAACACTGAAGCTTTCTTT. Encoded protein: CASSPRGPLIFNTEAFF.

This clonotype was observed a handful of times. V and J are TRBV7-2 and TRBJ2-1, with D possibly being TRBD2 (6 bases). The J call may be mistaken, given a closer DNA end match to TRBJ2-7. The germline CDR1 and CDR2 sequences are SGHTA and FQGNSA. The CDR3 runs to 15 residues. As DNA, the CDR3 is TGTGCCAGCAGCTTAGACGGGAGCTCCTACAATGAGCAGTACTTC. It codes for CASSLDGSSYNEQYF.

The chain carries TRBV20-1 and TRBJ2-1; perhaps TRBD1 as D (8 bases). The length of the CDR3 is 12 residues. V was clipped by 4 bases and J by 10 bases, with 14 bases between them. The germline V gene has CDR1 DFQATT and CDR2 SNEGSKA (reference sequence). As DNA, the CDR3 is TGCAGTGCTAACAGGGGGGGGTACGAGCAGTTCTTC. Translated, it gives CSANRGGYEQFF.

This clonotype came up a few times. The rearrangement joins TRBV25-1 to TRBJ2-7, with D uncertain. Looked up from germline, CDR1 is MGHDK and CDR2 is SYGVNS. CDR3 size: 15 residues. Trimming cost V 3 bases and J 2 bases, with 14 bases left between them. CDR3 bases: TGTGCCAGCAGTGAGCTTGGGCTAGGGCCCTACGAGCAGTACTTC. It is translated as CASSELGLGPYEQYF.

The J gene is TRBJ2-7, the V gene TRBV20-1; TRBD2 matches at 9 bases. V lost 3 bases, J lost 3 bases, and 9 bases stayed unmatched. Germline CDR1 DFQATT, CDR2 SNEGSKA (reference sequence). The CDR3 runs to 15 residues. The CDR3 region has the DNA TGCAGTGCTAGTTTCCCGAGACTAGCGGACTACGAGCAGTACTTC. It is translated as CSASFPRLADYEQYF.

V usage is TRBV29-1 and J usage is TRBJ1-1; weak D call: TRBD1 (6 bases). The V end lost 7 bases, the J end lost 5 bases, and 17 bases lay between the germline ends. Germline CDR1 and CDR2: SQVTM and ANQGSEA. CDR3 length: 13 amino acids. Written as DNA, the CDR3 is TGCAGCGCCCGAGTGGGGGCGCGTACTGAAGCTTTCTTT. Its translation: CSARVGARTEAFF.

This chain uses TRBV7-6 with TRBJ2-6, with a possible D match to TRBD1 (6 bases). The length of the CDR3 is 16 residues. Germline CDR1 reads SGHVS; CDR2 reads FNYEAQ. Between the trimmed V and J ends, which lost 1 base and 2 bases, there was a span of 9 bases. CDR3 sequence reads: CASSLDRDTGANVLTF. CDR3 in DNA: TGTGCCAGCAGCTTAGACAGGGATACTGGGGCCAACGTCCTGACTTTC. Full variable domain (missing parts from reference TRBV7-6 and TRBJ2-6): GAGVSQSPRYKVTKRGQDVALRCDPISGHVSLYWYRQALGQGPEFLTYFNYEAQQDKSGLPNDRFSAERPEGSISTLTIQRTEQRDSAMYRCASSLDRDTGANVLTFGAGSRLTVL.

The chain employs TRBV12-3 or TRBV12-4 and TRBJ2-1; the match to TRBD1 covers 9 bases. Trimming at V came to 5 bases and at J to 8 bases, leaving 4 bases not matched to a gene. This CDR3 contains 13 residues. The CDR3 DNA reads TGTGCCAGCAGTGTGGACAGGGGCGATGAGCAGTTCTTC. Its protein product is CASSVDRGDEQFF.

The CDR3 sequence: CASSQNGISSTDTQYF. CDR3 DNA: TGTGCCAGCAGTCAAAACGGGATATCTAGCACAGATACGCAGTATTTT. The V call is TRBV2, the J call TRBJ2-3, with D perhaps TRBD2 (5 bases). CDR1 is SNHLY, CDR2 FYNNEI, per germline. The CDR3 is 16 residues long. Trimming took off 5 bases at V and 0 bases at J, with 15 bases between the two ends.

The genes are TRBV10-2 and TRBJ2-2; 8 bases align to TRBD2. The trim removed 6 bases at V and 3 bases at J, leaving 9 bases unmatched. Germline CDR1 reads WSHSY; CDR2 reads SAAADI. The CDR3 runs to 16 residues. CDR3 sequence (DNA): TGCGCCAGCAGAGGGAGCGGGAGTCGTTACACCGGGGAGCTGTTTTTT. It specifies CASRGSGSRYTGELFF.

The chain has TRBV10-3 and TRBJ2-7; D perhaps matches TRBD2 (5 bases). CDR3 size: 16 residues. V dropped 2 bases and J dropped 0 bases, with 14 bases sitting between them. In germline, CDR1 is ENHRY, CDR2 SYGVKD. This CDR3 is CAISETRVGISYEQYF. The CDR3 bases are TGTGCCATCAGTGAGACGCGGGTGGGGATCTCCTACGAGCAGTACTTC.

In its sample, this clonotype was seen many times. The V and J genes are TRBV29-1 and TRBJ2-3; TRBD1 is a possible D gene (6 bases). Trimming took off 7 bases at V and 0 bases at J, with 17 bases between the two ends. CDR3 length equals 15 residues. Per the germline V gene, CDR1 is SQVTM and CDR2 is ANQGSEA. The CDR3 DNA is TGCAGCGGGACAACAGGGTATTCTAGCACAGATACGCAGTATTTT. Amino acids: CSGTTGYSSTDTQYF.

This clonotype was picked up a small number of times. The chain combines TRBV15 with TRBJ2-1; no clear D gene. Germline assignment: CDR1 LNHNV and CDR2 YYDKDF (reference sequence). The CDR3 has 12 residues. Trimming removed 5 bases at V and 8 bases at J, with 10 bases between. In DNA, the CDR3 is TGTGCCACCAGCGGAGTGAATTATGAGCAGTTCTTC. It encodes CATSGVNYEQFF. The complete variable domain, with remaining parts taken from reference TRBV15 and TRBJ2-1, reads DAMVIQNPRYQVTQFGKPVTLSCSQTLNHNVMYWYQQKSSQAPKLLFHYYDKDFNNEADTPDNFQSRRPNTSFCFLDIRSPGLGDTAMYLCATSGVNYEQFFGPGTRLTVL.

The J gene is TRBJ2-2, the V gene TRBV20-1; the match to TRBD1 covers 10 bases. CDR1 is DFQATT, CDR2 SNEGSKA, per germline (reference sequence). The J segment lost 4 bases and the V segment lost 4 bases, leaving 6 bases of the junction unmatched. This CDR3 comprises 15 residues. CDR3 in DNA: TGCAGTGCTATATGGACAGGGGGGACCACCGGGGAGCTGTTTTTT. Translating it yields CSAIWTGGTTGELFF.

This clonotype was detected ten times or more. V gene TRBV30 combines with J gene TRBJ2-3; 10 bases fit TRBD1. Germline-derived CDR1 and CDR2 are GTSNPN and SVGIG (reference sequence). J gave up 3 bases and V 4 bases, and 7 bases lay outside the gene matches. The CDR3 runs to 15 residues. The CDR3 sequence: CAWIRGQGGTDTQYF. CDR3 DNA: TGTGCCTGGATACGCGGACAGGGGGGTACAGATACGCAGTATTTT.

This chain links TRBV4-3 with TRBJ2-7; D possibly corresponds to TRBD1 (6 bases). V lost 0 bases to trimming and J lost 3 bases, with 15 bases between them. The CDR3 consists of 16 residues. Germline loops: CDR1 LGHNA, CDR2 YSLEER. The DNA for the CDR3 is TGCGCCAGCAGCCAAGAATACATGGGACAAGTCTACGAGCAGTACTTC. Amino acid sequence: CASSQEYMGQVYEQYF.

This clonotype was detected a few times. The chain recombines TRBV4-3 with TRBJ1-4; D is undetermined. CDR3 size: 16 residues. In germline, CDR1 is LGHNA, CDR2 YSLEER. V was pared by 2 bases and J by 2 bases, with 12 bases between. The CDR3 DNA reads TGCGCCAGCAGCCAATATATGACACTTACTAATGAAAAACTGTTTTTT. It specifies CASSQYMTLTNEKLFF.

Points on this clonotype: Its ends do not fully match the called genes, so a read error is possible. The chain uses TRBV4-1 and TRBJ2-4, with D perhaps matching TRBD2 (5 bases). This CDR3 is 17 amino acids long. The germline V gene encodes CDR1 MGHRA and CDR2 YSYEKL. CDR3 protein: CASSQVAGPVAKNIRYF. The CDR3 nucleotides are TGCGCCAGCAGCCAAGTCGCGGGCCCGGTAGCCAAAAACATTCGGTACTTC.

Worth noting for this clonotype: A much larger clonotype is one base distant, so this may be a read error. This chain uses TRBV12-3 or TRBV12-4 with TRBJ2-1; 7 positions match TRBD2. The CDR3 is 14 amino acids. In nucleotides, the CDR3 is TGTACCAGCAGTTTAGGCGGGAGTAACTATGAGCAGTTCTTC. Its protein product is CTSSLGGSNYEQFF.

The CDR3 DNA follows: TGCAGCGTTGCCCAGGGGAACTATGGCTACACCTTC. The encoded protein is CSVAQGNYGYTF. This chain links TRBV29-1 with TRBJ1-2, with D possibly matching TRBD1 (6 bases). The CDR3 consists of 12 residues. The germline V and J ends were trimmed by 4 bases and 2 bases, with 8 bases remaining between them. Germline V gene data show CDR1 as SQVTM and CDR2 as ANQGSEA.

Points on this clonotype: A junction end diverges from the germline sequence, so it may reflect a read error. The J gene is TRBJ2-5, the V gene TRBV7-9, with D possibly TRBD2 on 5 matching bases. In germline, CDR1 is SEHNR, CDR2 FQNEAQ (reference sequence). This CDR3 has 15 amino acids. The CDR3 coding sequence is TGTGCCAGCAGCTTAGGAGGGTTTGGGTCAGAGACCCAGTATTTC. This encodes CASSLGGFGSETQYF.

The chain carries TRBV10-3 and TRBJ2-3; maybe TRBD1 (7 bases). With 6 bases removed from V and 0 bases from J, the gap between germline ends came to 10 bases. The germline V gene has CDR1 ENHRY and CDR2 SYGVKD. The CDR3 consists of 14 residues. The CDR3 reads CAIRGGQSTDTQYF. The DNA for the CDR3 is TGTGCCATCAGGGGGGGACAGAGCACAGATACGCAGTATTTT.

The sample holds one count of this clonotype. The chain joins TRBV20-1 to TRBJ1-1; D uncertain. The CDR3 runs 13 residues. The V gene's germline CDR1 is DFQATT and CDR2 SNEGSKA (reference sequence). The V end lost 3 bases, the J end lost 0 bases, and 8 bases lay between the germline ends. This CDR3 is CSASQHMNTEAFF. CDR3 sequence (DNA): TGCAGTGCTAGCCAGCACATGAACACTGAAGCTTTCTTT.